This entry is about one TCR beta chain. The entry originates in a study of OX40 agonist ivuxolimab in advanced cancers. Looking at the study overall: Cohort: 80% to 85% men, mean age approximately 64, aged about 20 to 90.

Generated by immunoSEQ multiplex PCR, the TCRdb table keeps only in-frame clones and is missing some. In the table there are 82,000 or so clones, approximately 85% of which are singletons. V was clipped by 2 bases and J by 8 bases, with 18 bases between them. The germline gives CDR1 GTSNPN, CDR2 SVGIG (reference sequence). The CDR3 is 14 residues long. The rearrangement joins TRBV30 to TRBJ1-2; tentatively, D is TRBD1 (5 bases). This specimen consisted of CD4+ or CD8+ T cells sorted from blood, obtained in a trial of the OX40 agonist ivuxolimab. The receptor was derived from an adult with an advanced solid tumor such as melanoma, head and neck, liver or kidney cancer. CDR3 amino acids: CAWSLMGRDWGYTF. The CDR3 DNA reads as TGTGCCTGGAGTTTAATGGGGAGGGACTGGGGCTACACCTTC.